The clone carrying this T cell receptor (beta chain) was counted a single time. Original handling: Nucleated cell counts were estimated from reference gene primer amplification. Sequencing used immunoSEQ multiplex PCR; TCRdb keeps in-frame clones, though not all of them. The V and J calls and clone size were taken over from that table, and D and trimming were inferred from the DNA. The sample contains about 300,000 clones, approximately 90% of which appear only once. The sample originates from a study of blood T cell repertoires in COVID-19. At the level of the study: PBMCs, B-cell-depleted T cells, or T cells were the source of the cDNA or gDNA that made up the material.

Patients of the Seattle cohort, enrolled during active infection, were followed longitudinally. Sequencing was performed on peripheral blood. This receptor was identified in a woman aged 30 to 39 with COVID-19, enrolled during active disease.

Here the CDR3 DNA reads TGTGCCAGCAGCTACCCTGTCGGGGGTCGGGGCGGGGAGCTGTTTTTT. This gives the protein CASSYPVGGRGGELFF. V usage is TRBV11-1 and J usage is TRBJ2-2; D perhaps matches TRBD2 (6 bases). The CDR3 spans 16 residues. The V and J ends lost 4 bases and 7 bases respectively, with 19 bases between them. Germline V gene sequence: CDR1 SGHAT, CDR2 FQDESV (reference sequence).